The next 20 T cell receptor beta chains were all read from a single sample in a study of T cell repertoires in cytomegalovirus infection. TCRdb processed the reads anew with MiXCR; each CDR3 protein has one entry. The sample has a few hundred thousand distinct CDR3 sequences; roughly 17% are singletons. The sequenced sample consisted of PBMCs. The receptors originated from a human donor in good health (CMV status not recorded). Some clones in this sample may be carry-over from other donors' samples.

This clonotype was seen many times. V is TRBV7-2 and J is TRBJ2-7; no definite D call. The V and J ends lost 5 bases and 3 bases respectively, with 17 bases between them. The CDR3 has 15 residues. In germline, CDR1 is SGHTA, CDR2 FQGNSA. CDR3 region: CASSPNTLLIYEQYF. The CDR3 DNA sequence: TGTGCCAGCAGCCCCAATACGCTACTTATCTACGAGCAGTACTTC.

This clonotype has more than one count but fewer than ten. The chain recombines TRBV20-1 with TRBJ2-3, with 10 bases aligning to TRBD2. V dropped 5 bases and J dropped 4; count of bases not matched to a gene: 6. The CDR3 sequence is 14 residues long. CDR1 DFQATT and CDR2 SNEGSKA come from the germline V gene (reference sequence). The CDR3 nucleotides read TGCAGTGCTCCTCTAGCGGGGGTGGCAGATACGCAGTATTTT. It translates to CSAPLAGVADTQYF.

J is TRBJ2-7 and V is TRBV2, with TRBD1 identical over 7 bases. The CDR3 is 14 residues long. V lost 6 bases, J lost 5 bases, and 10 bases stayed unmatched. Germline-derived CDR1 and CDR2 are SNHLY and FYNNEI. Written as DNA, the CDR3 is TGTGCCAGCAGGGCAGACAGGGACAGCCACGAGCAGTACTTC. Protein product: CASRADRDSHEQYF.

Many counts were recorded for this clonotype. V and J are TRBV6-1 and TRBJ1-2, with 7 bases that match TRBD1. J was trimmed by 7 bases and V by 5 bases; bases with no gene match: 10. CDR3 length: 14 amino acids. Germline CDR1 is MNHNS and CDR2 is SASEGT. The CDR3 DNA follows: TGTGCCAGCAGTCTCGACAGGGTCGAGTCTGGCTACACCTTC. Encoded protein: CASSLDRVESGYTF.

The rearrangement links TRBV14 to TRBJ2-2; D gene uncertain. CDR3 size: 20 residues. Trimming removed 0 bases at V and 0 bases at J, with 20 bases between. CDR1 SGHDN and CDR2 FVKESK come from the germline V gene. CDR3 loop: CASSQEAEGLKYANTGELFF. The DNA of the CDR3 is TGTGCCAGCAGCCAAGAGGCGGAAGGGCTCAAATACGCGAACACCGGGGAGCTGTTTTTT. Full variable domain (missing parts from reference TRBV14 and TRBJ2-2): EAGVTQFPSHSVIEKGQTVTLRCDPISGHDNLYWYRRVMGKEIKFLLHFVKESKQDESGMPNNRFLAERTGGTYSTLKVQPAELEDSGVYFCASSQEAEGLKYANTGELFFGEGSRLTVL.

This clonotype appeared a few times. J is TRBJ2-1 and V is TRBV12-3 or TRBV12-4, with D tentatively TRBD1 (6 bases). The CDR3 is made up of 16 amino acids. Trimming shortened V by 7 bases and J by 2 bases, and 18 bases separated the two germline ends. The CDR3 sequence is CASKLGQSYPYNEQFF. The CDR3 coding sequence is TGTGCCAGCAAATTAGGACAGTCGTACCCCTACAATGAGCAGTTCTTC.

The V call is TRBV20-1, the J call TRBJ2-3; no definite D call. This CDR3 region has 11 residues. The V gene lost 3 bases and the J gene lost 4 bases, with 5 bases spanning the gap. Germline V lookup: CDR1 DFQATT, CDR2 SNEGSKA (reference sequence). CDR3 nucleotide sequence: TGCAGTGCTAGGGATTCAGATACGCAGTATTTT. This codes for CSARDSDTQYF.

The V and J genes are TRBV5-1 and TRBJ1-2; 8 nucleotides align to TRBD1. Germline loops: CDR1 SGHRS, CDR2 YFSETQ. Germline trimming cut 4 bases from V and 7 bases from J; bases unmatched to any gene: 6. CDR3 length equals 13 residues. The CDR3 here is CASSQGQGFGYTF. CDR3 sequence (DNA): TGCGCCAGCAGCCAAGGACAGGGCTTTGGCTACACCTTC.

This clonotype was counted many times. The chain joins TRBV6-5 to TRBJ2-3, with 11 nucleotides matching TRBD1. CDR3 length equals 16 residues. V lost 0 bases, J lost 3 bases, and 2 bases stayed unmatched. Germline V gene sequence: CDR1 MNHEY, CDR2 SVGAGI. CDR3 nucleotide sequence: TGTGCCAGCAGTTACTCGGGGACAGGGGGTACAGATACGCAGTATTTT. Residues: CASSYSGTGGTDTQYF.

This clonotype was seen repeatedly, ten times or more. V and J are TRBV7-6 and TRBJ2-2, with 7 nucleotides matching TRBD2. Germline assignment: CDR1 SGHVS and CDR2 FNYEAQ. Losses at the gene ends were 8 bases for V and 0 bases for J; bases not matched to a gene: 3. The CDR3 length is 14 residues. CDR3 nucleotide sequence: TGTGCCAGCGCGGCGGGGGCGAACACCGGGGAGCTGTTTTTT. Protein sequence: CASAAGANTGELFF.

In this sample, this clonotype turned up many times. The chain recombines TRBV5-1 with TRBJ1-6, with 10 nucleotides matching TRBD1. The CDR3 sequence is 19 residues long. The V gene's germline CDR1 is SGHRS and CDR2 YFSETQ. V dropped 0 bases and J dropped 6; count of bases not matched to a gene: 12. The CDR3 DNA follows: TGCGCCAGCAGCTTGGTGAGCTGGGACAGGGGCGAATCTAATTCACCCCTCCACTTT. It yields the protein CASSLVSWDRGESNSPLHF.

This rearrangement joins TRBV5-1 to TRBJ1-2; D is undetermined. Looked up from germline, CDR1 is SGHRS and CDR2 is YFSETQ. The CDR3 covers 13 residues. The V end was cut by 3 bases, the J end by 8 bases, with 14 bases between. CDR3 sequence: CASSSSRIWGYTF. CDR3 DNA: TGCGCCAGCAGCTCCAGTCGAATCTGGGGCTACACCTTC.

The chain combines TRBV20-1 with TRBJ1-3, with a tentative D call TRBD1 (6 bases). V was cut by 5 bases and J by 4 bases, with 15 bases left in between. Germline CDR1 reads DFQATT; CDR2 reads SNEGSKA (reference sequence). This CDR3 has 14 residues. The CDR3 is CSAGKAQGGNTIYF. Here the CDR3 DNA reads TGCAGTGCTGGGAAGGCGCAGGGGGGAAACACCATATATTTT.

The genes are TRBV28 and TRBJ2-7, with unresolved D. This CDR3 is 10 amino acids long. The germline gives CDR1 MDHEN, CDR2 SYDVKM. V lost 6 bases to trimming and J lost 6 bases, with 6 bases between them. Here the CDR3 reads CASSPSEQYF. The DNA for the CDR3 is TGTGCCAGCAGCCCCTCCGAGCAGTACTTC. Drawing the rest from reference TRBV28 and TRBJ2-7, the complete variable domain is DVKVTQSSRYLVKRTGEKVFLECVQDMDHENMFWYRQDPGLGLRLIYFSYDVKMKEKGDIPEGYSVSREKKERFSLILESASTNQTSMYLCASSPSEQYFGPGTRLTVT.

Ten or more counts support this clonotype. The chain is built from TRBV12-3 or TRBV12-4 and TRBJ2-5; no clear D. The CDR3 sequence is 15 residues long. V was pared by 8 bases and J by 3 bases, with 19 bases between. The CDR3 here is CASRLSATGKETQYF. In DNA, the CDR3 is TGTGCCAGCCGCCTGTCCGCGACGGGTAAAGAGACCCAGTACTTC.

The chain combines TRBV2 with TRBJ2-5; D gene ambiguous. Trimming left V 3 bases short and J 4 bases short, with 9 bases between. This CDR3 contains 13 residues. The germline V gene encodes CDR1 SNHLY and CDR2 FYNNEI. The CDR3 loop is CASSDVVPETQYF. The CDR3 region has the DNA TGTGCCAGCAGTGATGTGGTCCCAGAGACCCAGTACTTC. The variable domain in full, completed from reference TRBV2 and TRBJ2-5, reads EPEVTQTPSHQVTQMGQEVILRCVPISNHLYFYWYRQILGQKVEFLVSFYNNEISEKSEIFDDQFSVERPDGSNFTLKIRSTKLEDSAMYFCASSDVVPETQYFGPGTRLLVL.

This clonotype occurred many times. J is TRBJ2-1 and V is TRBV7-6, with D hard to call. Germline CDR1 SGHVS, CDR2 FNYEAQ. The CDR3 has 15 amino acids. The V gene lost 1 base and the J gene lost 6 bases, with 13 bases spanning the gap. CDR3 nucleotides: TGTGCCAGCAGCTTAGTGTCGATCAGGATCAATGAGCAGTTCTTC. This translates into CASSLVSIRINEQFF. Based on the CDR3 plus reference TRBV7-6 and TRBJ2-1, the full variable domain is GAGVSQSPRYKVTKRGQDVALRCDPISGHVSLYWYRQALGQGPEFLTYFNYEAQQDKSGLPNDRFSAERPEGSISTLTIQRTEQRDSAMYRCASSLVSIRINEQFFGPGTRLTVL.

A few counts support this clonotype. The chain combines TRBV7-9 with TRBJ1-4; no reliable D call. The CDR3 is made up of 13 amino acids. The V gene's germline CDR1 is SEHNR and CDR2 FQNEAQ (reference sequence). Deletions cut 11 bases from V and 2 bases from J, with 12 bases between. In nucleotides, the CDR3 is TGTGCCGTCGTTATCGGGACTAATGAAAAACTGTTTTTT. Translation: CAVVIGTNEKLFF.

There are a few counts of this clonotype. The CDR3 loop is CASSPGLAGVLQYF. The CDR3 DNA reads TGTGCCAGCAGCCCCGGACTAGCGGGGGTCCTGCAGTACTTC. This chain joins TRBV11-2 and TRBJ2-7; 13 bases match TRBD2. Looked up from germline, CDR1 is SGHAT and CDR2 is FQNNGV. The CDR3 has 14 amino acids. With 5 bases clipped from V and 9 bases from J, the junction kept 7 bases outside the gene matches. The whole variable domain, filled in from reference TRBV11-2 and TRBJ2-7, reads EAGVAQSPRYKIIEKRQSVAFWCNPISGHATLYWYQQILGQGPKLLIQFQNNGVVDDSQLPKDRFSAERLKGVDSTLKIQPAKLEDSAVYLCASSPGLAGVLQYFGPGTRLTVT.

The V and J genes are TRBV6-5 and TRBJ1-1; 8 bases line up with TRBD1. Germline V gene data show CDR1 as MNHEY and CDR2 as SVGAGI. This CDR3 has 17 amino acids. V trimming: 0 bases; J trimming: 5 bases; junction bases outside the gene matches: 11. The CDR3 region is CASSYSKDREGGTEAFF. In DNA form, the CDR3 reads TGTGCCAGCAGTTACTCGAAGGACAGGGAGGGAGGGACTGAAGCTTTCTTT.